This TCR beta chain was sequenced for a study of regulatory T cells in long-lasting Graves disease. Findings of the study overall: Patients whose Graves' disease persisted exhibited lower TCR diversity than those newly diagnosed.

This clonotype was seen many times. Antigen: not known. The ends lost 8 bases at V and 8 bases at J; junction bases unmatched: 10. Germline V gene lookup returns CDR1 MDHEN and CDR2 SYDVKM. The CDR3 is made up of 13 amino acids. The time point: newly diagnosed GD, antithyroid drugs for less than 3 months. Construction of the TCR library relied on RNA isolated from PBMCs. Both iRepertoire HTBI primers and Arm-PCR of CDR3 regions were used to build the TCR beta libraries. TCRdb passed the multiplex PCR reads through MiXCR, listing each CDR3 protein once. This sample has hundreds of thousands of distinct CDR3 sequences, with 16% found just once. These data were likewise used in another study, on T cells in Graves' hyperthyroidism and ophthalmopathy.

The TCR sequence derives from a woman in her 30s with Graves disease. Here the sequenced sample was peripheral blood mononuclear cells (PBMCs), taken at new diagnosis, from a patient treated with antithyroid drugs. The chain combines TRBV28 with TRBJ1-1, with 8 positions matching TRBD1. CDR3 coding DNA: TGTGCCAGCCGGGAGCAGGGGGCGGAAGAAGCTTTCTTT. Its protein product is CASREQGAEEAFF.